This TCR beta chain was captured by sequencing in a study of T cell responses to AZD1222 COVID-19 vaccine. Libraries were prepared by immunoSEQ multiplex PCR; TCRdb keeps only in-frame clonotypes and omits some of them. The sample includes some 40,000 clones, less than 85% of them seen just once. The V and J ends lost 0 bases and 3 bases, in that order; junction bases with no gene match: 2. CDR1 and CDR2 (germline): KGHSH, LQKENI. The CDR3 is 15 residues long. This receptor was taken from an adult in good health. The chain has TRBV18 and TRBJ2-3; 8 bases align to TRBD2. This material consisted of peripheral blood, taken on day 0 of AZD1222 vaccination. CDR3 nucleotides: TGTGCCAGCTCACCACCGAGCGGGGGAACAGATACGCAGTATTTT. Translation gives CASSPPSGGTDTQYF.